The 21 T cell receptor beta chains given below trace back to one sample, sequenced in a study of cytomegalovirus exposure and HLA in healthy donors. The PCR contained 60 Vbeta and 13 Jbeta primers. The protocol was immunoSEQ multiplex PCR, while the TCRdb copy is restricted to in-frame clones and leaves out a portion. This repertoire shows more than 100,000 clones, roughly 79% found once; its top ten account for roughly 4%. Sequenced material: PBMCs. These receptors came from a man between 50 and 59 years old in good health and CMV-seropositive.

The chain combines TRBV28 with TRBJ2-5; TRBD2 is a possible D gene (5 bases). The J call may not be correct, given that the DNA end is closer to TRBJ2-7. Germline assignment: CDR1 MDHEN and CDR2 SYDVKM. The CDR3 sequence is 15 residues long. CDR3 bases: TGTGCCAGCAGTTTGGATGCGGGCCCCTCCTACGAGCAGTACTTC. Translating gives CASSLDAGPSYEQYF.

V is TRBV10-2 and J is TRBJ2-2; D is possibly TRBD2 (5 bases). This CDR3 has 14 amino acids. V lost 8 bases and J 0 bases, leaving 10 bases between the germline ends. The germline V gene has CDR1 WSHSY and CDR2 SAAADI. In DNA, the CDR3 is TGCGCCAGCCCGGACTCTTCGAACACCGGGGAGCTGTTTTTT. This translates into CASPDSSNTGELFF.

The genes are TRBV5-4 and TRBJ2-2, with TRBD2 as a possible D gene (7 bases). V lost 5 bases to trimming and J lost 4 bases, with 12 bases between them. The CDR3 has 14 residues. The germline V gene has CDR1 SGHNT and CDR2 YYREEE (reference sequence). The CDR3 nucleotides read TGTGCCAGCAGGGGGGGAGGGGGCACCGGGGAGCTGTTTTTT. As protein: CASRGGGGTGELFF.

This rearrangement joins TRBV5-1 to TRBJ2-7; no clear D gene. The CDR3 has 14 residues. Trimming stripped 2 bases from V and 0 bases from J, with 9 bases between. Germline V lookup: CDR1 SGHRS, CDR2 YFSETQ. Here the CDR3 reads CASSFESSSYEQYF. The CDR3 DNA reads TGCGCCAGCAGCTTTGAGTCGAGCTCCTACGAGCAGTACTTC.

The genes are TRBV15 and TRBJ2-3; 8 positions agree with TRBD1. The CDR3 runs to 17 residues. The V and J ends lost 0 bases and 5 bases, in that order; junction bases with no gene match: 10. Germline values: CDR1 LNHNV, CDR2 YYDKDF (reference sequence). The DNA for the CDR3 is TGTGCCACCAGCAGAGATGACGCAGGGGGCTTGGTAGATACGCAGTATTTT. This codes for CATSRDDAGGLVDTQYF.

V usage is TRBV19 and J usage is TRBJ1-2; 7 bases align to TRBD1. Germline CDR1 and CDR2: LNHDA and SQIVND (reference sequence). The junction had 18 bases not matched to a gene; V was cut back by 3 bases and J by 8 bases. The CDR3 covers 17 residues. The CDR3 sequence is CASSIRYGQGDFLGYTF. Here the CDR3 DNA reads TGTGCCAGTAGTATTCGGTACGGGCAGGGGGACTTTCTCGGCTACACCTTC.

This clone appeared once. The chain joins TRBV7-6 to TRBJ1-1, with D possibly TRBD1 on 6 matching bases. V lost 1 base and J 1 base, leaving 16 bases between the germline ends. The CDR3 runs to 17 residues. The germline V gene encodes CDR1 SGHVS and CDR2 FNYEAQ. The CDR3 DNA follows: TGTGCCAGCAGCTTAGGTTCCCAGGGGTGGAAGAACACTGAAGCTTTCTTT. Translated: CASSLGSQGWKNTEAFF.

This chain connects TRBV5-1 to TRBJ1-5; TRBD1 agrees at 8 bases. CDR1 and CDR2 (germline): SGHRS, YFSETQ. This CDR3 has 16 amino acids. Trimming at V came to 0 bases and at J to 0 bases, leaving 2 bases not matched to a gene. CDR3 nucleotide sequence: TGCGCCAGCAGCTTGGGGGGGACAGGTAGCAATCAGCCCCAGCATTTT. Its translation: CASSLGGTGSNQPQHF.

This clone was seen a few times. CDR3 residues: CASSSFGTSGRAFYEQYF. The CDR3, as DNA: TGCGCCAGCAGCTCGTTCGGGACTAGCGGGAGGGCTTTTTACGAGCAGTACTTC. The J gene is TRBJ2-7, the V gene TRBV5-1; 16 bases match TRBD2. This CDR3 contains 18 residues. From germline, CDR1 is SGHRS and CDR2 YFSETQ. V dropped 3 bases and J dropped 4; count of bases not matched to a gene: 10.

The V call is TRBV18, the J call TRBJ2-5; 11 bases are shared with TRBD2. The V gene end was trimmed by 6 bases and the J gene end by 3 bases; junction bases not matched to a gene: 6. The CDR3 spans 15 residues. CDR1 is KGHSH, CDR2 LQKENI, per germline. CDR3 sequence (DNA): TGTGCCAGCTCTCAGACTAGCGGGACCGAAGAGACCCAGTACTTC. It translates to CASSQTSGTEETQYF.

The chain has TRBV6-4 and TRBJ1-6, with D possibly being TRBD1 (5 bases). In germline, CDR1 is MRHNA, CDR2 SNTAGT. Trimming cost V 3 bases and J 6 bases, with 12 bases left between them. The CDR3 is made up of 15 amino acids. CDR3 DNA sequence: TGTGCCAGCAGTGAAACAGGAGACGGTAATTCACCCCTCCACTTT. It translates to CASSETGDGNSPLHF.

This clone came up once. The chain recombines TRBV5-1 with TRBJ2-2; no definite D call. This CDR3 has 15 residues. The germline V gene has CDR1 SGHRS and CDR2 YFSETQ. The ends were cut back, 1 base at V and 6 bases at J, with 13 bases in the middle. CDR3 coding DNA: TGCGCCAGCAGCTTGTGGCAGATCGATTCCGGGGAGCTGTTTTTT. Its protein product is CASSLWQIDSGELFF. Filled out from reference TRBV5-1 and TRBJ2-2, the complete variable domain reads KAGVTQTPRYLIKTRGQQVTLSCSPISGHRSVSWYQQTPGQGLQFLFEYFSETQRNKGNFPGRFSGRQFSNSRSEMNVSTLELGDSALYLCASSLWQIDSGELFFGEGSRLTVL.

The V and J genes are TRBV5-4 and TRBJ2-7, with 8 positions matching TRBD2. The germline V gene encodes CDR1 SGHNT and CDR2 YYREEE (reference sequence). Trimming at V came to 4 bases and at J to 0 bases, leaving 6 bases not matched to a gene. The CDR3 totals 15 residues. CDR3 in DNA: TGTGCCAGCAGCAGCTTAGCGGGAAGCTCCTACGAGCAGTACTTC. Its protein product is CASSSLAGSSYEQYF.

This clone appeared a single time. Here the CDR3 DNA reads TGTGCCAGTAGTAACCTTCGATCTGGGGGGGAGGGCCGGTATGAGCAGTTCTTC. It translates to CASSNLRSGGEGRYEQFF. The chain uses TRBV19 and TRBJ2-1; TRBD2 matches 7 bases. The CDR3 is 18 residues long. The V segment lost 4 bases and the J segment 8 bases; nucleotides outside the gene matches: 20. Germline CDR1 reads LNHDA; CDR2 reads SQIVND (reference sequence).

The chain has TRBV5-1 and TRBJ1-2, with 8 bases that match TRBD1. The CDR3 is 14 residues long. The V gene's germline CDR1 is SGHRS and CDR2 YFSETQ. Trimming took 4 bases from V and 1 from J; bases not matched to a gene: 3. The CDR3 protein is CASSLGQGNYGYTF. CDR3 sequence (DNA): TGCGCCAGCAGCCTAGGACAGGGTAACTATGGCTACACCTTC.

The chain employs TRBV7-2 and TRBJ1-1, with D hard to call. The germline V gene encodes CDR1 SGHTA and CDR2 FQGNSA. The CDR3 is 16 amino acids. V shed 5 bases and J shed 4 bases, with 20 bases lying between them. The CDR3 sequence: CASSPRGGSMSTEAFF. In DNA, the CDR3 is TGTGCCAGCAGCCCCCGAGGTGGATCAATGAGCACTGAAGCTTTCTTT.

CDR3 loop: CASSPTGVWEGYTF. CDR3 coding DNA: TGTGCCAGCAGTCCGACAGGGGTGTGGGAGGGCTACACCTTC. The chain joins TRBV28 to TRBJ1-2; 8 bases fit TRBD1. The germline V gene encodes CDR1 MDHEN and CDR2 SYDVKM. The V segment lost 5 bases and the J segment 8 bases; nucleotides outside the gene matches: 10. This CDR3 contains 14 residues.

The V and J genes are TRBV10-2 and TRBJ2-7; possible D gene TRBD2, 5 bases. CDR3 length equals 18 residues. With 0 bases removed from V and 7 bases from J, the gap between germline ends came to 25 bases. Germline V gene sequence: CDR1 WSHSY, CDR2 SAAADI. CDR3 DNA sequence: TGCGCCAGCAGTGAGTCGGACGGCGGGCGCCCTCACCGGGGAGAGCAGTACTTC. Protein: CASSESDGGRPHRGEQYF.

The V call is TRBV2, the J call TRBJ2-1; 11 nucleotides align to TRBD2. Trimming took 8 bases from V and 3 from J; bases not matched to a gene: 15. The germline CDR1 and CDR2 sequences are SNHLY and FYNNEI. CDR3 size: 18 residues. The DNA of the CDR3 is TGTGCCAGCTCTTCACTACCGGGGACTAGCGGAATCTACAATGAGCAGTTCTTC. Its translation: CASSSLPGTSGIYNEQFF.

The chain employs TRBV7-2 and TRBJ2-1; D is perhaps TRBD1 (6 bases). The germline V and J ends were trimmed by 2 bases and 9 bases, with 20 bases remaining between them. The length of the CDR3 is 16 residues. CDR1 and CDR2 from the germline V gene are SGHTA and FQGNSA. This CDR3 is CASSLPPQGRHREQFF. Here the CDR3 DNA reads TGTGCCAGCAGCTTACCCCCACAGGGTCGGCATCGTGAGCAGTTCTTC.

The chain has TRBV29-1 and TRBJ2-5; the D gene is possibly TRBD1 (7 bases). The CDR3 is 14 residues long. Germline V CDR1 and CDR2: SQVTM, ANQGSEA. The V end lost 5 bases, the J end lost 3 bases, and 16 bases lay between the germline ends. The CDR3 loop reads CSVQGGTVKETQYF. The CDR3 DNA follows: TGCAGCGTTCAGGGGGGAACGGTAAAAGAGACCCAGTACTTC.